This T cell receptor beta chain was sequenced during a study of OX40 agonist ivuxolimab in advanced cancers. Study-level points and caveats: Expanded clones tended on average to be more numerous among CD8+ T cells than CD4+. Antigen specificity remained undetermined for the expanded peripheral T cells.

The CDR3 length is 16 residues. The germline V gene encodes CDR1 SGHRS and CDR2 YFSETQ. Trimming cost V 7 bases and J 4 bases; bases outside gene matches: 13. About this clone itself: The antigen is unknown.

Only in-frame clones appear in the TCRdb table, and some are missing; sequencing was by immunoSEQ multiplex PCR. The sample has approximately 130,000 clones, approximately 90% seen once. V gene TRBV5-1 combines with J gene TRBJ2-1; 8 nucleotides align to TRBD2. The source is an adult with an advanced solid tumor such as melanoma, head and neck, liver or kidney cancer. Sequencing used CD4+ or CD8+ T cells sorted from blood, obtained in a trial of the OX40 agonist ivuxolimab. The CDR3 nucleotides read TGCGCCAGCGCTACCCTCGGGGGGGTCAGGTACAATGAGCAGTTCTTC. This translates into CASATLGGVRYNEQFF.